This T cell receptor (beta chain) was observed in a study of cytomegalovirus exposure and HLA in healthy donors. Measured with immunoSEQ multiplex PCR; TCRdb has only the in-frame clones, and not every one. The table includes over 65,000 clones, roughly 94% detected once. The CDR3 runs 15 residues. Trimming took off 0 bases at V and 8 bases at J, with 14 bases between the two ends. The V gene's germline CDR1 is LGHNA and CDR2 YSLEER. The V gene is TRBV4-3, the J gene TRBJ2-1; D is ambiguous. Sequenced: PBMCs. This TCR derives from a woman aged 18-35 years in good health and CMV-seropositive. The CDR3 region has the DNA TGCGCCAGCAGCCAAGATAGTTCAAGAAGCTATGAGCAGTTCTTC. It codes for CASSQDSSRSYEQFF.